Below, 21 T cell receptor beta chains from the same sample are listed, as sequenced in a study of OX40 agonist ivuxolimab in advanced cancers. The repertoire was sequenced with immunoSEQ multiplex PCR; TCRdb's copy has only in-frame clones and lacks some. The sample records some 35,000 clones, around 86% being singletons. Here the sequenced sample was CD4+ or CD8+ T cells sorted from blood, taken in a trial of the OX40 agonist ivuxolimab. All receptors come from an adult with an advanced solid tumor such as melanoma, head and neck, liver or kidney cancer.

The chain couples TRBV29-1 to TRBJ2-2; possibly TRBD1 for D (6 bases). Looked up from germline, CDR1 is SQVTM and CDR2 is ANQGSEA. This CDR3 spans 12 amino acids. Trimming left V 2 bases short and J 6 bases short, with 7 bases between. The CDR3 here is CSVEKGAGELFF. CDR3 in DNA: TGCAGCGTTGAAAAGGGGGCCGGGGAGCTGTTTTTT.

The chain combines TRBV2 with TRBJ1-2, with 8 bases aligning to TRBD1. CDR1 SNHLY and CDR2 FYNNEI come from the germline V gene. The CDR3 has 14 residues. With 2 bases clipped from V and 8 bases from J, the junction kept 7 bases outside the gene matches. The CDR3 coding sequence is TGTGCCAGCAGTGAAAGGACAGGGACGGCGGGCTACACCTTC. Translated: CASSERTGTAGYTF.

CDR3 nucleotides: TGTGCTACGCAGGACACAGATACGCAGTATTTT. Translating it yields CATQDTDTQYF. This chain connects TRBV19 to TRBJ2-3; D uncertain. CDR1 and CDR2 from the germline V gene are LNHDA and SQIVND (reference sequence). CDR3 length equals 11 residues.

The V gene is TRBV5-4, the J gene TRBJ2-5, with D maybe TRBD2 (5 bases). CDR1 and CDR2 (germline): SGHNT, YYREEE (reference sequence). The CDR3 sequence is 14 residues long. Trimming pared 4 bases from V and 5 bases from J, leaving 15 bases between. CDR3 DNA sequence: TGTGCCAGCAGCGAGAAGCTAGCAACGGAGACCCAGTACTTC. Encoded protein: CASSEKLATETQYF. Full variable domain (rest looked up from reference TRBV5-4 and TRBJ2-5): ETGVTQSPTHLIKTRGQQVTLRCSSQSGHNTVSWYQQALGQGPQFIFQYYREEENGRGNFPPRFSGLQFPNYSSELNVNALELDDSALYLCASSEKLATETQYFGPGTRLLVL.

The gene calls are TRBV9 and TRBJ2-5; D unresolved. The CDR3 runs 15 residues. V lost 0 bases, J lost 5 bases, and 14 bases lay in between. Germline V gene lookup returns CDR1 SGDLS and CDR2 YYNGEE. The CDR3 DNA reads TGTGCCAGCAGCGTAGAAGCTAGTCAGTCGGAGACCCAGTACTTC. Amino acids: CASSVEASQSETQYF.

V is TRBV6-5 and J is TRBJ1-4, with D perhaps TRBD1 (6 bases). Looked up from germline, CDR1 is MNHEY and CDR2 is SVGAGI. There are 15 residues in the CDR3. Trimming stripped 6 bases from V and 7 bases from J, with 18 bases between. Here the CDR3 reads CASSLIQGGTEKLFF. Written as DNA, the CDR3 is TGTGCCAGCAGCTTAATACAGGGAGGGACTGAAAAACTGTTTTTT.

There are a few counts of this clone. The genes are TRBV7-9 and TRBJ1-3, with D hard to call. The CDR3 covers 15 residues. Trimming shortened V by 6 bases and J by 0 bases, and 12 bases separated the two germline ends. The germline gives CDR1 SEHNR, CDR2 FQNEAQ (reference sequence). The CDR3 DNA reads as TGTGCCAGCAGGCCTCAGGACGACTCTGGAAACACCATATATTTT. Protein: CASRPQDDSGNTIYF. The full variable domain, its missing parts supplied by reference TRBV7-9 and TRBJ1-3, is DTGVSQNPRHKITKRGQNVTFRCDPISEHNRLYWYRQTLGQGPEFLTYFQNEAQLEKSRLLSDRFSAERPKGSFSTLEIQRTEQGDSAMYLCASRPQDDSGNTIYFGEGSWLTVV.

This chain uses TRBV7-9 with TRBJ2-7, with 9 positions matching TRBD2. The CDR3 is 14 amino acids. After removal of 2 bases from V and 2 bases from J, the junction contained 1 base not matched to a gene. Germline CDR1 and CDR2: SEHNR and FQNEAQ (reference sequence). In DNA, the CDR3 is TGTGCCAGCAGCTTACTAGCGGGGACCTACGAGCAGTACTTC. It is translated as CASSLLAGTYEQYF.

The chain recombines TRBV6-5 with TRBJ1-5; tentative D call: TRBD1 (5 bases). This CDR3 is built from 13 residues. Germline V lookup: CDR1 MNHEY, CDR2 SVGAGI. Trimming cost V 5 bases and J 9 bases, with 14 bases left between them. The CDR3 DNA is TGTGCCAGCAGTGTCCAGGGAGATACGCCCCAGCATTTT. Translated: CASSVQGDTPQHF.

This chain links TRBV7-2 with TRBJ1-2; 11 bases agree with TRBD1. Per the germline V gene, CDR1 is SGHTA and CDR2 is FQGNSA. V shed 1 base, J shed 4 bases, and the junction held 5 bases outside the gene matches. The CDR3 has 16 amino acids. The CDR3 nucleotides are TGTGCCAGCAGCTTAGGGGGACAGGGGGTACTCTATGGCTACACCTTC. This codes for CASSLGGQGVLYGYTF.

The chain joins TRBV5-4 to TRBJ1-1; no reliable D call. Germline CDR1 SGHNT, CDR2 YYREEE (reference sequence). Deletions cut 1 base from V and 2 bases from J, with 6 bases between. The CDR3 runs 13 residues. CDR3 in DNA: TGTGCCAGCAGCTTGCAGGAAAACACTGAAGCTTTCTTT. This encodes CASSLQENTEAFF.

This chain links TRBV28 with TRBJ1-2, with 7 bases matching TRBD1. V trimming: 5 bases; J trimming: 5 bases; junction bases outside the gene matches: 8. Looked up from germline, CDR1 is MDHEN and CDR2 is SYDVKM. This CDR3 spans 14 amino acids. The CDR3 nucleotides are TGTGCCAGCAGTCCCGGGACAGTGGGTTATGGCTACACCTTC. Its protein product is CASSPGTVGYGYTF.

CDR3 region: CASRGTGTDTQYF. DNA for the CDR3: TGTGCCAGCAGAGGGACGGGCACAGATACGCAGTATTTT. This chain connects TRBV6-5 to TRBJ2-3, with D perhaps matching TRBD1 or TRBD2 (5 bases each). The CDR3 contains 13 residues. Germline assignment: CDR1 MNHEY and CDR2 SVGAGI. The V end was cut by 6 bases, the J end by 1 base, with 8 bases between.

This chain connects TRBV29-1 to TRBJ2-2; D is unresolved. The germline V and J ends were trimmed by 5 bases and 1 base, with 8 bases remaining between them. Germline CDR1 and CDR2: SQVTM and ANQGSEA. There are 13 residues in the CDR3. The CDR3 DNA follows: TGCAGCGTTAATATGGGGAACACCGGGGAGCTGTTTTTT. Encoded protein: CSVNMGNTGELFF.

V and J are TRBV7-2 and TRBJ2-1; TRBD1 matches at 7 bases. CDR3 size: 13 residues. The germline CDR1 and CDR2 sequences are SGHTA and FQGNSA. V lost 3 bases and J lost 8; bases outside the gene matches: 4. The CDR3 bases are TGTGCCAGCAGCTTGGACAGGCGTGATGAGCAGTTCTTC. Translated, it gives CASSLDRRDEQFF.

CDR3 region: CSATRGIYEQYF. The CDR3 DNA is TGCAGCGCGACCAGGGGGATCTACGAGCAGTACTTC. The gene calls are TRBV29-1 and TRBJ2-7, with TRBD1 matching over 7 bases. Germline V gene sequence: CDR1 SQVTM, CDR2 ANQGSEA. This CDR3 comprises 12 residues. V shed 7 bases and J 3 bases; nucleotides not matched to a gene: 6.

The chain carries TRBV28 and TRBJ1-1; D is undetermined. This CDR3 comprises 11 residues. Trimming shortened V by 3 bases and J by 4 bases, and 3 bases separated the two germline ends. Germline CDR1 reads MDHEN; CDR2 reads SYDVKM. The CDR3 loop is CASSFVTEAFF. DNA for the CDR3: TGTGCCAGCAGTTTCGTCACTGAAGCTTTCTTT.

The V and J genes are TRBV5-8 and TRBJ2-7; 10 nucleotides line up with TRBD1. Germline values: CDR1 SGHTS, CDR2 YDEGEE. With V trimmed by 3 bases and J by 3 bases, 6 bases remained unmatched. The CDR3 has 15 amino acids. Written as DNA, the CDR3 is TGTGCCAGCAGCTCCCATGGGACAGGGGACTACGAGCAGTACTTC. Translating gives CASSSHGTGDYEQYF.

This clone was detected once. The CDR3 coding sequence is TGTGCCAGCAGCGTAGGCGGGACAGGGGGAAGCTACACCTTC. Translated, it gives CASSVGGTGGSYTF. The chain is built from TRBV9 and TRBJ1-2; 11 nucleotides match TRBD1. The germline V gene has CDR1 SGDLS and CDR2 YYNGEE. This CDR3 spans 14 amino acids. V trimming: 0 bases; J trimming: 9 bases; junction bases outside the gene matches: 4.

This CDR3 is CASSYSVGSRQPQHF. As DNA, the CDR3 is TGTGCCAGCAGTTACTCGGTTGGGTCACGACAGCCCCAGCATTTT. The chain is built from TRBV6-5 and TRBJ1-5, with D unresolved. Trimming pared 0 bases from V and 7 bases from J, leaving 13 bases between. Germline CDR1 MNHEY, CDR2 SVGAGI. This CDR3 has 15 amino acids.

This chain uses TRBV4-1 with TRBJ1-5; D is uncertain. Trimming shortened V by 0 bases and J by 7 bases, and 10 bases separated the two germline ends. CDR1 and CDR2 from the germline V gene are MGHRA and YSYEKL. The CDR3 contains 14 residues. CDR3 nucleotide sequence: TGCGCCAGCAGCCAAGATGGTACCAGACAGCCCCAGCATTTT. Amino acid sequence: CASSQDGTRQPQHF.